This TCR beta chain was observed in a study of Ad26.COV2.S vaccination and SARS-CoV-2 variants. Overall study: The authors gave Ad26.COV2.S intramuscularly, either once or twice 56 days apart.

Overall study results and limits: Vaccine recipients showed a spike-specific TCR breadth that was higher than in placebo recipients. Vaccine and placebo recipients had comparable breadth of non-spike TCRs. Spike-specific responses of CD8+ and CD4+ T cells were reported to display substantial breadth after vaccination.

TCRdb keeps only in-frame clones here, not all; method: immunoSEQ multiplex PCR. The sample records some 320,000 clones, 86% being singletons. V lost 0 bases and J lost 5, with 23 bases in between. CDR1 is LGHNA, CDR2 YSLEER, per germline. CDR3 length: 18 residues. On this clone: Its specificity is not known.

Treatment noted: over 15 received Ad26.COV2.S at low or high dose, single or two shots; about 5 received placebo; per-sample allocation not given. Specimen acquisition occurred on day 63 following the initial vaccine or placebo injection. The clonotype was recovered from a person aged 18-60 years who received the Ad26.COV2.S COVID-19 vaccine or a placebo. The source material was peripheral blood, sampled in a trial of Ad26.COV2.S vaccine versus placebo. V is TRBV4-3 and J is TRBJ2-7; no clear D gene. The CDR3 is CASSQDYLTGQAPNEQYF. The CDR3 DNA is TGCGCCAGCAGCCAAGATTATCTGACCGGTCAGGCCCCCAACGAGCAGTACTTC.